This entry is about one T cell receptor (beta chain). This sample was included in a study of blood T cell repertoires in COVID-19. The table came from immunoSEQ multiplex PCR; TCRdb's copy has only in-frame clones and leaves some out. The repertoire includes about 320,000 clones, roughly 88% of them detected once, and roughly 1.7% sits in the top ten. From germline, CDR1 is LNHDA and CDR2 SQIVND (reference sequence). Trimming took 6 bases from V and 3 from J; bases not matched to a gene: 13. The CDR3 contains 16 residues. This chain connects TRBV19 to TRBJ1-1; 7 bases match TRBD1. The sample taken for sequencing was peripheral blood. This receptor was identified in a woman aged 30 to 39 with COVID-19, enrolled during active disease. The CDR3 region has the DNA TGTGCCAGTAGAACAGGAATTAGGGGGCTTCACACTGAAGCTTTCTTT. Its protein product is CASRTGIRGLHTEAFF.